Sequencing of this T cell receptor beta chain was carried out in a study of OX40 agonist ivuxolimab in advanced cancers. Study results and caveats: People who partly responded at 0.1-3.0 mg/kg had some of the least clonal expansion seen.

The CDR3 has 16 amino acids. This clone showed up just once. The antigen is unknown. Here immunoSEQ multiplex PCR was the method, and the copy in TCRdb shows in-frame clones only, minus some. The table has 65,000 to 90,000 clones, almost 90% seen once. The starting material was CD4+ or CD8+ T cells sorted from blood, obtained in a trial of the OX40 agonist ivuxolimab. This rearrangement joins TRBV21-1 to TRBJ2-1; TRBD2 reflects the table's D call only, with no check against the DNA. TRBV21-1 is a pseudogene. This TCR derives from an adult with an advanced solid tumor such as melanoma, head and neck, liver or kidney cancer. The CDR3 DNA follows: TGTGCCAGCAGAAGCGACCTACACCATTCCGACAATGAGCAGTTCTTC. This encodes CASRSDLHHSDNEQFF.